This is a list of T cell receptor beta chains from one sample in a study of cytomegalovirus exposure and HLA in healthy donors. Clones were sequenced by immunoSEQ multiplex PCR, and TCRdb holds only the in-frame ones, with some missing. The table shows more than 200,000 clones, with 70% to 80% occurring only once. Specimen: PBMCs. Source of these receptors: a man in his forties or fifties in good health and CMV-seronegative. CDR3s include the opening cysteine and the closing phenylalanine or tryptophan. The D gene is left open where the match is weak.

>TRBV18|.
CASSPRQGGEAFF
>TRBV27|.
CASSLTGAMNTEAFF
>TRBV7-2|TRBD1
CASSPDRVSPLHF
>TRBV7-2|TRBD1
CASSPRTGGAEQYF
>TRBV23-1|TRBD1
CASSQSLGQGSYEQYF
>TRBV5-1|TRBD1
CASSLSAGTADTIYF
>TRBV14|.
CASSRNLGYNEQFF
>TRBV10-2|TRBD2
CATGETGGIDEQFF
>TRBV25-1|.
CASFSFEKLFF
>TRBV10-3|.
CAISDRGDEQYF
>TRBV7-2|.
CASSSGQPPDTQYF
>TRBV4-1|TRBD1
CASSPGDRGSYEQYF
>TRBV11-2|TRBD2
CASSLDGLAALDTQYF
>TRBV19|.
CASSSRAAANTGELFF
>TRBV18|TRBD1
CASSPQSYRGLTEAFF
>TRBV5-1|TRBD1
CASSPPRQGWNEQFF
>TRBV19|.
CASSRSGGYTF
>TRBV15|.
CATSREGGRRSGNTIYF
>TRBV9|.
CASSVSTGFGSRANVLTF
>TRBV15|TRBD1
CATSITGQRQPQHF
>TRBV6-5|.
CASSYSGGLAGDTQYF
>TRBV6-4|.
CASSDNSDTQYF
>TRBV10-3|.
CAISESLGRLAKNIQYF
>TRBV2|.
CASSGVVSYEQYF
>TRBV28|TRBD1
CASSFGDRYSTDTQYF
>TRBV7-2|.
CASSSLPSLGKLGYTF
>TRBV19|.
CASSFGQTINSPLHF
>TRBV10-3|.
CAISGENTGELFF
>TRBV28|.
CASSLAGAFDQPQHF
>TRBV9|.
CASSVVSRDTQYF
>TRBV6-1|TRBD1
CASLIDRARAEAFF
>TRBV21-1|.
CASIGQGEYSNQPQHF
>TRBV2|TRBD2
CASGGRAGDGYDEQFF
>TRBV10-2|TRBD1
CASSLTGVDGYTF
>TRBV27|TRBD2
CASSPPGAEAGSTDTQYF
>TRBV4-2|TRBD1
CASRLGQTTEAFF
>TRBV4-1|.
CASSQEEGSVAGAADTQYF
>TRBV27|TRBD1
CASSWDRAQDGYTF
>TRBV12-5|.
CASGLGQGNQPQHF
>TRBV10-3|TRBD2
CATASGRPGGEQFF
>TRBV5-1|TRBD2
CASSYGMTSNEQYF
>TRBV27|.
CASSSFGGHSGNTIYF